This T cell receptor beta chain comes out of a study of shared clonotypes between healthy human individuals. Study at large: In total, the donors were a couple of women and three men aged 18 to 49. Researchers assigned three CD4 naive, three CD4 memory, two CD8 naive and one CD8 memory plate to each donor.

TCRdb keeps only in-frame clones here, not all; method: immunoSEQ multiplex PCR. This sample has some 700,000 clones, with roughly 87% found just once. Points from the study as a whole: Memory subsets generally showed smaller estimated richness than naive subsets did.

The germline V gene encodes CDR1 SGHRS and CDR2 YFSETQ. With 3 bases clipped from V and 3 bases from J, the junction kept 19 bases outside the gene matches. The CDR3 covers 20 residues. Among the donors, all were Caucasian adults who lived in Nashville, Tennessee. About this clone itself: Its antigen is currently unknown.

The sequenced material came from memory CD8+ T cells from PBMCs. Stated subset: CD45RO+ cells pooled with CCR7-negative TemRA cells. The V gene is TRBV5-1, the J gene TRBJ2-1; 9 positions agree with TRBD1. The TCR comes from a young man in good health. Some clones in this sample may be carry-over from other donors' samples. CDR3 residues: CASSYTGTGSRAGHYNEQFF. CDR3 sequence (DNA): TGCGCCAGCAGCTACACCGGGACAGGGTCCCGAGCGGGACACTACAATGAGCAGTTCTTC.